This entry lists 24 T cell receptor beta chains sequenced from one sample in a study of cytomegalovirus exposure and HLA in healthy donors. Only in-frame clones appear in the TCRdb table, and some are missing; sequencing was by immunoSEQ multiplex PCR. Among tens of thousands of clones listed, 94% were seen once. The specimen was PBMCs. The receptor source for this set is a man aged 18 to 29 in good health and CMV-seropositive.

The J gene is TRBJ2-5, the V gene TRBV9, with 8 bases identical to TRBD2. The CDR3 extends over 15 amino acids. V lost 4 bases, J lost 5 bases, and 10 bases stayed unmatched. Germline CDR1 reads SGDLS; CDR2 reads YYNGEE. CDR3 loop: CASSTLAGLGETQYF. Here the CDR3 DNA reads TGTGCCAGCAGCACTTTAGCGGGGTTGGGCGAGACCCAGTACTTC.

V is TRBV7-9 and J is TRBJ2-6; D is perhaps TRBD1 (6 bases). Trimming shortened V by 4 bases and J by 0 bases, and 16 bases separated the two germline ends. From germline, CDR1 is SEHNR and CDR2 FQNEAQ (reference sequence). The CDR3 covers 18 residues. The CDR3 is CASSSIRNRVSGANVLTF. The CDR3 DNA sequence: TGTGCCAGCAGCTCGATCCGGAACAGGGTCTCTGGGGCCAACGTCCTGACTTTC.

The chain carries TRBV2 and TRBJ2-7; 8 positions match TRBD1. V lost 4 bases to trimming and J lost 3 bases; unmatched junction nucleotides: 8. Germline V CDR1 and CDR2: SNHLY, FYNNEI. CDR3 length: 15 residues. The CDR3 reads CASSALWTGNYEQYF. Here the CDR3 DNA reads TGTGCCAGCAGTGCTCTTTGGACAGGGAACTACGAGCAGTACTTC.

CDR3 amino acids: CASSLKNTGWEKLFF. DNA for the CDR3: TGCGCCAGCAGCCTCAAAAACACGGGATGGGAAAAACTGTTTTTT. V gene TRBV5-1 combines with J gene TRBJ1-4; D is undetermined. CDR3 size: 15 residues. Trimming removed 4 bases at V and 8 bases at J, with 18 bases between. The germline CDR1 and CDR2 sequences are SGHRS and YFSETQ.

CDR3 residues: CASSLVQDRGEQFF. Here the CDR3 DNA reads TGTGCCAGCAGCTTAGTACAGGATAGGGGTGAGCAGTTCTTC. The rearrangement links TRBV7-9 to TRBJ2-1; maybe TRBD1 (5 bases). V was pared by 1 base and J by 9 bases, with 13 bases between. The CDR3 extends over 14 amino acids. The germline gives CDR1 SEHNR, CDR2 FQNEAQ (reference sequence).

This clone was seen a few times. The rearrangement joins TRBV7-3 to TRBJ2-7, with 9 bases aligning to TRBD1. The ends lost 6 bases at V and 1 base at J; junction bases unmatched: 4. CDR3 length: 14 residues. Germline CDR1 and CDR2: SGHTA and FQGTGA. The DNA of the CDR3 is TGTGCCAGCAGTCCGACAGGGGGTTCCTACGAGCAGTACTTC. This encodes CASSPTGGSYEQYF.

The chain is built from TRBV30 and TRBJ1-1; D unclear. Germline CDR1 and CDR2: GTSNPN and SVGIG (reference sequence). This CDR3 has 13 amino acids. V lost 2 bases to trimming and J lost 4 bases, with 11 bases between them. The CDR3: CAWSSHGGTEAFF. DNA of the CDR3: TGTGCCTGGAGTTCCCATGGAGGCACTGAAGCTTTCTTT.

The J gene is TRBJ2-1, the V gene TRBV9, with 8 nucleotides matching TRBD1. V gave up 3 bases and J gave up 13 bases; unmatched junction bases: 12. Germline CDR1 reads SGDLS; CDR2 reads YYNGEE. CDR3 length: 14 residues. In nucleotides, the CDR3 is TGTGCCAGCAGCGCCCCCGGGACAGGCGCCAATCAGTTCTTC. Its protein product is CASSAPGTGANQFF.

The chain links TRBV5-8 to TRBJ1-5; tentative D call: TRBD1 (5 bases). V shed 2 bases and J shed 6 bases, with 15 bases lying between them. The length of the CDR3 is 15 residues. Germline values: CDR1 SGHTS, CDR2 YDEGEE. CDR3 bases: TGTGCCAGCAGCTTTGCCGCAGGGACTGTTCAGCCCCAGCATTTT. This translates into CASSFAAGTVQPQHF.

V gene TRBV11-3 combines with J gene TRBJ2-7; 12 nucleotides line up with TRBD2. Trimming took 5 bases from V and 3 from J; bases not matched to a gene: 5. CDR3 length equals 15 residues. Looked up from germline, CDR1 is SGHNT and CDR2 is YENEEA. In nucleotides, the CDR3 is TGTGCCAGCAGCCTGGGACTAGCGGGCTTCTACGAGCAGTACTTC. It is translated as CASSLGLAGFYEQYF.

The rearrangement joins TRBV6-8 to TRBJ2-7; D is unclear. Germline lookup yields CDR1 MNHGY and CDR2 SAAAGT. The CDR3 runs to 15 residues. With 2 bases removed from V and 0 bases from J, the gap between germline ends came to 11 bases. The CDR3 DNA follows: TGTGCCAGCAGTTACCCCCACTCTTTCTCCTACGAGCAGTACTTC. Protein sequence: CASSYPHSFSYEQYF.

The chain is built from TRBV27 and TRBJ1-1, with 9 positions matching TRBD1. CDR3 length: 14 residues. The junction had 6 bases not matched to a gene; V was cut back by 5 bases and J by 5 bases. CDR1 and CDR2 from the germline V gene are MNHEY and SMNVEV (reference sequence). The CDR3 loop reads CASSVGTGLTEAFF. DNA for the CDR3: TGTGCCAGCAGTGTTGGGACAGGGCTGACTGAAGCTTTCTTT.

J is TRBJ2-7 and V is TRBV28; 9 positions match TRBD1. The CDR3 totals 15 residues. V was pared by 6 bases and J by 2 bases, with 8 bases of the junction left unmatched. Germline assignment: CDR1 MDHEN and CDR2 SYDVKM. CDR3 amino acids: CASSIRDRETYEQYF. Written as DNA, the CDR3 is TGTGCCAGCAGCATCCGGGACAGGGAAACCTACGAGCAGTACTTC. The whole variable domain, filled in from reference TRBV28 and TRBJ2-7, reads DVKVTQSSRYLVKRTGEKVFLECVQDMDHENMFWYRQDPGLGLRLIYFSYDVKMKEKGDIPEGYSVSREKKERFSLILESASTNQTSMYLCASSIRDRETYEQYFGPGTRLTVT.

This clone occurred a few times. The V gene is TRBV5-1, the J gene TRBJ2-2; TRBD1 matches at 9 bases. Germline CDR1 and CDR2: SGHRS and YFSETQ. The CDR3 sequence is 17 residues long. V was pared by 2 bases and J by 4 bases, with 9 bases of the junction left unmatched. The CDR3 loop reads CASSLVPTDRGTGELFF. CDR3 DNA sequence: TGCGCCAGCAGCTTAGTCCCGACGGACAGGGGCACCGGGGAGCTGTTTTTT.

This clone was found once. The chain couples TRBV18 to TRBJ1-2, with a weak D call TRBD1 (6 bases). Germline CDR1 KGHSH, CDR2 LQKENI. CDR3 length: 14 amino acids. V dropped 3 bases and J dropped 4 bases, with 12 bases sitting between them. The CDR3 reads CASSPGSQGYGYTF. For the CDR3, the DNA is TGTGCCAGCTCACCCGGGTCACAGGGCTATGGCTACACCTTC.

The chain has TRBV10-3 and TRBJ2-3, with D perhaps TRBD2 (6 bases). Germline loops: CDR1 ENHRY, CDR2 SYGVKD. This CDR3 is 14 amino acids long. V dropped 6 bases and J dropped 4 bases, with 14 bases sitting between them. The CDR3 DNA sequence: TGTGCCATCAGCCCGACTAGAGAGGCAGATACGCAGTATTTT. It translates to CAISPTREADTQYF.

The chain couples TRBV28 to TRBJ1-1; maybe TRBD1 (5 bases). Trimming took off 5 bases at V and 3 bases at J, with 16 bases between the two ends. This CDR3 comprises 15 residues. Per the germline V gene, CDR1 is MDHEN and CDR2 is SYDVKM. CDR3 loop: CASSPLRGLDTEAFF. For the CDR3, the DNA is TGTGCCAGCAGTCCCCTTCGGGGGTTAGACACTGAAGCTTTCTTT.

V and J are TRBV19 and TRBJ2-7; D might be TRBD1 (5 bases). Trimming took off 4 bases at V and 0 bases at J, with 7 bases between the two ends. Germline V gene sequence: CDR1 LNHDA, CDR2 SQIVND (reference sequence). The length of the CDR3 is 13 residues. This CDR3 is CASSNQGSYEQYF. CDR3 DNA: TGTGCCAGTAGTAACCAGGGCTCCTACGAGCAGTACTTC.

This clone was recorded only once. The V gene is TRBV25-1, the J gene TRBJ2-1, with D possibly matching TRBD2 (5 bases). Germline V gene data show CDR1 as MGHDK and CDR2 as SYGVNS. The CDR3 is 16 residues long. The V end was cut by 4 bases, the J end by 4 bases, with 17 bases between. CDR3 sequence reads: CASSGERTAPYNEQFF. The CDR3 region has the DNA TGTGCCAGCAGTGGAGAGAGGACTGCCCCTTACAATGAGCAGTTCTTC.

This clone was seen only once. V is TRBV2 and J is TRBJ1-2, with D perhaps TRBD1 (6 bases). The germline V and J ends were trimmed by 7 bases and 0 bases, with 12 bases remaining between them. Germline V gene lookup returns CDR1 SNHLY and CDR2 FYNNEI. The length of the CDR3 is 14 residues. The CDR3 DNA reads TGTGCCAGCAAGCGGGGGCAGGCTAACTATGGCTACACCTTC. Its protein is CASKRGQANYGYTF. Complete variable domain (other parts from reference TRBV2 and TRBJ1-2): EPEVTQTPSHQVTQMGQEVILRCVPISNHLYFYWYRQILGQKVEFLVSFYNNEISEKSEIFDDQFSVERPDGSNFTLKIRSTKLEDSAMYFCASKRGQANYGYTFGSGTRLTVV.

This chain joins TRBV4-1 and TRBJ2-7; 7 nucleotides line up with TRBD1. With 1 base clipped from V and 5 bases from J, the junction kept 11 bases outside the gene matches. The CDR3 has 16 amino acids. Germline V gene lookup returns CDR1 MGHRA and CDR2 YSYEKL. Here the CDR3 reads CASSQGDDRETDEQYF. The CDR3 bases are TGCGCCAGCAGCCAAGGGGACGACAGGGAAACCGACGAGCAGTACTTC.

The chain uses TRBV27 and TRBJ2-7, with 10 bases lining up with TRBD1. Germline assignment: CDR1 MNHEY and CDR2 SMNVEV (reference sequence). The CDR3 loop spans 15 amino acids. Losses at the gene ends were 6 bases for V and 2 bases for J; bases not matched to a gene: 7. The CDR3 DNA reads TGTGCCAGCAGCTTTGCGGGACAGGGGACCTACGAGCAGTACTTC. The encoded protein is CASSFAGQGTYEQYF.

This chain uses TRBV28 with TRBJ2-2, with 8 nucleotides matching TRBD1. J gave up 1 base and V 7 bases, and 2 bases lay outside the gene matches. Germline V CDR1 and CDR2: MDHEN, SYDVKM. The CDR3 runs 14 residues. CDR3 region: CASKTGVNTGELFF. Written as DNA, the CDR3 is TGTGCCAGCAAGACAGGGGTGAACACCGGGGAGCTGTTTTTT.

The J gene is TRBJ2-7, the V gene TRBV28; 7 bases fit TRBD2. Germline lookup yields CDR1 MDHEN and CDR2 SYDVKM. The trim removed 4 bases at V and 0 bases at J, leaving 6 bases unmatched. The CDR3 is made up of 15 amino acids. CDR3 sequence (DNA): TGTGCCAGCAGTTCAGCGGGACGGGGCTCCTACGAGCAGTACTTC. Encoded protein: CASSSAGRGSYEQYF.